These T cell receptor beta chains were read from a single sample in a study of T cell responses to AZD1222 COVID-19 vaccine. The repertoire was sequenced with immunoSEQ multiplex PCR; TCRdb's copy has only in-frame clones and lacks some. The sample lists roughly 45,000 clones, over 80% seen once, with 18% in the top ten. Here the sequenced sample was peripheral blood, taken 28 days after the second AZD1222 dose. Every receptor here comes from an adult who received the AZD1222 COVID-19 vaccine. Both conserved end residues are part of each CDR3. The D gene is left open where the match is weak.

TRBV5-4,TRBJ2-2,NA,CASSLSGGELFF
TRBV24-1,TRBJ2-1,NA,CATSDLHPNNEQFF
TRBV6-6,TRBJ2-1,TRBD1,CASSRGQGKGSEQFF
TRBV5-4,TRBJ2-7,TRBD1,CASSSRDSPFGYEQYF
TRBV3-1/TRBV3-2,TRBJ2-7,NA,CASSQFTRAAQYEQYF
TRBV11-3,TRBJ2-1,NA,CASSLDGVGVYEQFF
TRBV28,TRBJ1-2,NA,CASRPLRGAGYTF
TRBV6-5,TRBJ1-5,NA,CASRSTGVSNQPQHF
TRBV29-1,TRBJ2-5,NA,CSGRLGETQYF
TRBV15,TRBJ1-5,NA,CATSSGTWGNQPQHF
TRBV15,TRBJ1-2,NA,CATSRGYDYGYTF
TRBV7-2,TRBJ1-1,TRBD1,CASSPTVGSGQHEAFF
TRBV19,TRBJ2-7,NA,CATTAGKSYEQYF
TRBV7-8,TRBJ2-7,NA,CASTPGWGTAYEQYF
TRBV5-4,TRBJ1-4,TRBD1,CASSSTGQANEKLFF
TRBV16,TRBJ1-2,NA,CASSQFSAREDYGYTF
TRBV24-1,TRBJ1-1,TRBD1,CATSDTPAGTANTEAFF
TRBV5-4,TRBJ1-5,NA,CASSLQGPDQPQHF
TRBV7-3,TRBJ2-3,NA,CASSLDLRSDTQYF
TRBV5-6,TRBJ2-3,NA,CASSLGGGGTDTQYF
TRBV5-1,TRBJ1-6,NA,CASSLEGAYNSPLHF
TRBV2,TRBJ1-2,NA,CASITRQETYGYTF
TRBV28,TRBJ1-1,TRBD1,CASTWRTGFPNTEAFF
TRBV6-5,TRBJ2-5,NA,CASSTGGWETQYF
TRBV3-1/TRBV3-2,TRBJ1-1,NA,CASSQEGRPNTEAFF
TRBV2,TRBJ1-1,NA,CASSPPRDTEAFF
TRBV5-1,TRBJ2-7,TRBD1,CASSSDRVGLGEQYF
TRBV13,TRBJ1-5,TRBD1,CASSQGTGVRPGDQPQHF
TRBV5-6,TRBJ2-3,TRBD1,CASSPAARGQKDTQYF
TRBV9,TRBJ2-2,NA,CASSPSITGELFF
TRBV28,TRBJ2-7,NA,CASSRGGIYSYEQYF
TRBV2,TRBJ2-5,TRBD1,CASRARTGQYQETQYF
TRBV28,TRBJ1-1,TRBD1,CASSLPTGGTTEAFF
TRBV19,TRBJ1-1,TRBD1,CASSKQGIKDTEAFF
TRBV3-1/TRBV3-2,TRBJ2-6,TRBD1,CASSQSTGRGSGANVLTF
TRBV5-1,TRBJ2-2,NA,CASSVKALRTGELFF
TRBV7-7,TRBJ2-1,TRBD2,CASSLAGRYNEQFF
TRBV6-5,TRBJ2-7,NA,CASSLPGHEQYF
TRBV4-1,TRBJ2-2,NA,CASSQLEGSANTGELFF
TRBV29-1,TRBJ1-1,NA,CSFLNTEAFF
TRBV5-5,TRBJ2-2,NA,CASRRQGVVELFF
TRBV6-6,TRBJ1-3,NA,CASSHGQRRDSGNTIYF
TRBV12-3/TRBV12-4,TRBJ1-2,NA,CASSLDRNYGYTF
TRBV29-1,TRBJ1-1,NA,CSVVIRGDVAFF
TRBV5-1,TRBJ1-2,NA,CASSGYSYGYTF
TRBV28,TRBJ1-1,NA,CASISGAMNTEAFF
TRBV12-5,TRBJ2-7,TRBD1,CASGLETGTGGYEQYF
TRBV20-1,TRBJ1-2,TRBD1,CSAARGHGYTF